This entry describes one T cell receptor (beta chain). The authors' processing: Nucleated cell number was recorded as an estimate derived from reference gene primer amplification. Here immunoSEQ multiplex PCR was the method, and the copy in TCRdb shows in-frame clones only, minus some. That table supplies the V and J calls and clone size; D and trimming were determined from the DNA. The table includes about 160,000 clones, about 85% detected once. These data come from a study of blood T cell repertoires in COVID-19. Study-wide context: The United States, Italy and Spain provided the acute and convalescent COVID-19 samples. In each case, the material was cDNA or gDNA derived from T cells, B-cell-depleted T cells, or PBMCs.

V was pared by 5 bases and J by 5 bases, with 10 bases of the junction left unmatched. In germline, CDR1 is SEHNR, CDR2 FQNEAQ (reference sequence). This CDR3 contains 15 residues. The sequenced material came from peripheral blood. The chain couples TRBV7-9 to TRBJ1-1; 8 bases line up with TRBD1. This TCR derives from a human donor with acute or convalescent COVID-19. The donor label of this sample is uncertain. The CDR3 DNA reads TGTGCCAGCAGCCCGCGGGGACAGGCCGAGACTGAAGCTTTCTTT. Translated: CASSPRGQAETEAFF.